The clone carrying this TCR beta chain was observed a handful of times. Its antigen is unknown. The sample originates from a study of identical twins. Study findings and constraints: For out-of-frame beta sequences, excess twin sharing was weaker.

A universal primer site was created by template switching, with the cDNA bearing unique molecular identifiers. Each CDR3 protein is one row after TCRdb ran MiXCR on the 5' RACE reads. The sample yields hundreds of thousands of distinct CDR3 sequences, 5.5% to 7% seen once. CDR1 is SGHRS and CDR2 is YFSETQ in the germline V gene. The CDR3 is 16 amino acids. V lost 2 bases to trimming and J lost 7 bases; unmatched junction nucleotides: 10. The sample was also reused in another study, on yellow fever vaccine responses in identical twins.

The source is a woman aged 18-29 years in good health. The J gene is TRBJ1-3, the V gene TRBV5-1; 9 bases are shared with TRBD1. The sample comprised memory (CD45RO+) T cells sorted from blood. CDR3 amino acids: CASSLQPGQGWNTIYF. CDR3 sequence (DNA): TGCGCCAGCAGCTTACAACCGGGACAGGGATGGAACACCATATATTTT.